This paragraph reports one TCR beta chain. Its antigen remains unknown. The data stem from a study of T cell repertoires and HLA-DP antigens. At the level of the study: CD4+ T cells were cocultured with HeLa cells expressing HLA-DP. Donors were two male and one female, aged 18-to-29 to 60-to-69.

Germline V gene lookup returns CDR1 LGHNA and CDR2 YNFKEQ. The CDR3 has 17 residues. V was pared by 0 bases and J by 1 base, with 7 bases of the junction left unmatched. Amplification used primers for 54 TRBV and 13 TRBJ segments. Each pre-culture CD4+ sample aimed for fewer than 250,000 T cell genomes at deep resolution. The assay was immunoSEQ multiplex PCR, and TCRdb's table has in-frame clones only and misses some. The repertoire includes roughly 120,000 clones, around 93% of them detected once, and 0.25% to 0.3% sits in the top ten. The chain uses TRBV4-2 and TRBJ2-3; 7 positions agree with TRBD2. This TCR was recovered from a woman under 30 in good health and CMV-seronegative. Material: CD4+ T cells from PBMCs. As DNA, the CDR3 is TGTGCCAGCAGCCAAGACCCAGCGGGATCACGCACAGATACGCAGTATTTT. Its protein is CASSQDPAGSRTDTQYF.